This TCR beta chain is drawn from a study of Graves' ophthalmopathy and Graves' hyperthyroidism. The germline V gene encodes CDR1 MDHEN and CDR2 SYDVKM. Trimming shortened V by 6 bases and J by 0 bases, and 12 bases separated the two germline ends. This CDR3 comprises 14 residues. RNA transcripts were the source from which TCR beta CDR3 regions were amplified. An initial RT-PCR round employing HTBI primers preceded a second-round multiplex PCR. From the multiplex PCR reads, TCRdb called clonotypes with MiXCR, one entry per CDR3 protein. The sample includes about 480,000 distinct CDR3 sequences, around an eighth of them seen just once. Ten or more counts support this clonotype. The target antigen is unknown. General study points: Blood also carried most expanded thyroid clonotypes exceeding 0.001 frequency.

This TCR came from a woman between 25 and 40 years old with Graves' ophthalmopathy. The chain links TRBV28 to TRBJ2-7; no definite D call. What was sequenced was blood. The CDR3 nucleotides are TGTGCCAGCAGACGAAGTGATGGCTCCTACGAGCAGTACTTC. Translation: CASRRSDGSYEQYF. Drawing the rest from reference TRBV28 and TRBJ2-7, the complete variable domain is DVKVTQSSRYLVKRTGEKVFLECVQDMDHENMFWYRQDPGLGLRLIYFSYDVKMKEKGDIPEGYSVSREKKERFSLILESASTNQTSMYLCASRRSDGSYEQYFGPGTRLTVT.